The 21 T cell receptor beta chains listed next were all sequenced from one sample in a study of neurological immune-mediated disorders. One entry per CDR3 protein results from TCRdb running MiXCR on the 5' RACE reads. Counted here are tens of thousands of distinct CDR3 sequences, 3.4% occurring once; the ten biggest clones make up about 4%. Sequenced input: PBMCs. These receptors all come from a man aged 40-49 years with multiple sclerosis.

Ten or more counts support this clonotype. J is TRBJ2-7 and V is TRBV5-1; D possibly corresponds to TRBD1 (6 bases). In germline, CDR1 is SGHRS, CDR2 YFSETQ. The CDR3 covers 15 residues. V was clipped by 4 bases and J by 0 bases, with 14 bases between them. Written as DNA, the CDR3 is TGCGCCAGCAGCGCCGCCGACAGGCACTCCTACGAGCAGTACTTC. This gives the protein CASSAADRHSYEQYF.

Ten or more counts support this clonotype. V is TRBV7-9 and J is TRBJ2-5, with 7 bases lining up with TRBD1. J lost 5 bases, V lost 4 bases, and 10 bases had no gene match. Looked up from germline, CDR1 is SEHNR and CDR2 is FQNEAQ (reference sequence). This CDR3 is 15 amino acids long. CDR3 sequence reads: CASSSQTGLDETQYF. DNA of the CDR3: TGTGCCAGCAGCTCACAGACAGGGCTAGACGAGACCCAGTACTTC.

This clonotype has a count of ten or more. The chain is built from TRBV10-2 and TRBJ1-1; 8 bases agree with TRBD1. CDR3 length: 15 residues. V shed 6 bases, J shed 0 bases, and the junction held 6 bases outside the gene matches. CDR1 and CDR2 (germline): WSHSY, SAAADI. The CDR3: CASSLTGAMNTEAFF. The CDR3 DNA reads as TGCGCCAGCAGCCTGACAGGGGCTATGAACACTGAAGCTTTCTTT.

The chain uses TRBV5-6 and TRBJ1-2; D not resolved. This CDR3 comprises 13 residues. V was shortened by 4 bases and J by 8 bases, with 15 bases between the two germline ends. Per germline, CDR1 SGHDT and CDR2 YYEEEE. CDR3 in amino acids: CASSPTRYRGYTF. The CDR3, as DNA: TGTGCCAGCAGCCCTACCCGTTATCGGGGCTACACCTTC.

This clonotype was found many times. This rearrangement joins TRBV20-1 to TRBJ2-2; D uncertain. The CDR3 consists of 12 residues. Germline V lookup: CDR1 DFQATT, CDR2 SNEGSKA (reference sequence). The V and J ends lost 4 bases and 4 bases respectively, with 7 bases between them. The CDR3 DNA sequence: TGCAGTGCTATTACCACCACCGGGGAGCTGTTTTTT. This gives the protein CSAITTTGELFF.

This clonotype showed up many times. The genes are TRBV10-3 and TRBJ2-3; D might be TRBD1 (6 bases). Germline lookup yields CDR1 ENHRY and CDR2 SYGVKD. There are 13 residues in the CDR3. Trimming left V 10 bases short and J 2 bases short, with 13 bases between. As DNA, the CDR3 is TGTGCCAGGTACAGGGAACACACAGATACGCAGTATTTT. The encoded protein is CARYREHTDTQYF.

This clonotype appeared many times. J is TRBJ1-4 and V is TRBV7-9; 7 bases are a match to TRBD1. After removal of 4 bases from V and 3 bases from J, the junction contained 8 bases not matched to a gene. Germline lookup yields CDR1 SEHNR and CDR2 FQNEAQ (reference sequence). The CDR3 is 16 amino acids. The CDR3 reads CASSSRGGAANEKLFF. In DNA form, the CDR3 reads TGTGCCAGCAGCTCCAGGGGGGGGGCTGCTAATGAAAAACTGTTTTTT.

This clonotype has a count of ten or more. This chain joins TRBV12-3 or TRBV12-4 and TRBJ2-1; 10 nucleotides line up with TRBD2. V was pared by 10 bases and J by 4 bases, with 7 bases of the junction left unmatched. The CDR3 is 14 amino acids. CDR3 residues: CAMIGTSDYNEQFF. The DNA of the CDR3 is TGTGCCATGATCGGGACTAGCGATTACAATGAGCAGTTCTTC.

There are many counts of this clonotype. The chain recombines TRBV12-3 or TRBV12-4 with TRBJ1-1; no firm D call. This CDR3 is built from 17 residues. V lost 4 bases to trimming and J lost 5 bases, with 23 bases between them. The chain's CDR3 is CASSSHRASEGKTEAFF. Here the CDR3 DNA reads TGTGCCAGCAGTTCTCACCGGGCCTCTGAGGGAAAAACTGAAGCTTTCTTT.

This clonotype was detected many times. The chain carries TRBV12-3 or TRBV12-4 and TRBJ2-5, with D possibly being TRBD2 (5 bases). V lost 3 bases and J lost 4, with 9 bases in between. The CDR3 is made up of 13 amino acids. The CDR3 DNA follows: TGTGCCAGCAGTTTCAGGCGGGCAGAGACCCAGTACTTC. Its protein is CASSFRRAETQYF.

V is TRBV2 and J is TRBJ1-5; D is unresolved. The germline V gene has CDR1 SNHLY and CDR2 FYNNEI. The length of the CDR3 is 15 residues. The V end lost 10 bases, the J end lost 2 bases, and 18 bases lay between the germline ends. The CDR3 DNA reads as TGTGCCAACAACACAGACGGCTCGGGCAATCAGCCCCAGCATTTT. Protein sequence: CANNTDGSGNQPQHF.

This clonotype was seen at least ten times. The chain links TRBV5-1 to TRBJ2-1; 10 bases agree with TRBD2. The V segment lost 3 bases and the J segment 7 bases; nucleotides outside the gene matches: 10. The CDR3 extends over 16 amino acids. The germline V gene encodes CDR1 SGHRS and CDR2 YFSETQ. The CDR3 DNA reads as TGCGCCAGCAGCTCCGTAGCGGGAGGCGGGTATAATGAGCAGTTCTTC. Translation gives CASSSVAGGGYNEQFF.

This clonotype was observed at least ten times. The V and J genes are TRBV29-1 and TRBJ1-1, with a tentative D call TRBD1 (6 bases). The germline CDR1 and CDR2 sequences are SQVTM and ANQGSEA. Trimming pared 1 base from V and 11 bases from J, leaving 26 bases between. The CDR3 covers 16 residues. The CDR3 sequence is CSVEGGPVTASPGAFF. The CDR3 DNA reads as TGCAGCGTTGAAGGGGGGCCCGTCACAGCCTCGCCAGGGGCTTTCTTT.

The chain recombines TRBV6-5 with TRBJ2-7; possible D gene TRBD1, 5 bases. Trimming cost V 2 bases and J 2 bases, with 13 bases left between them. CDR1 MNHEY and CDR2 SVGAGI come from the germline V gene. The CDR3 covers 15 residues. The CDR3 protein is CASSYGAGRTYEQYF. CDR3 nucleotides: TGTGCCAGCAGTTACGGGGCCGGGCGAACCTACGAGCAGTACTTC.

This clonotype was picked up many times. V usage is TRBV12-3 or TRBV12-4 and J usage is TRBJ2-7; D uncertain. With 4 bases removed from V and 0 bases from J, the gap between germline ends came to 13 bases. The CDR3 is made up of 15 amino acids. The CDR3, as DNA: TGTGCCAGCAGTTCCGGGCCTCGGAACTCCTACGAGCAGTACTTC. Protein sequence: CASSSGPRNSYEQYF.

In this sample, this clonotype turned up many times. The V and J genes are TRBV6-4 and TRBJ2-1, with 7 bases identical to TRBD1. The length of the CDR3 is 14 residues. The trim removed 3 bases at V and 5 bases at J, leaving 4 bases unmatched. The germline CDR1 and CDR2 sequences are MRHNA and SNTAGT. The CDR3 DNA sequence: TGTGCCAGCAGTGATGGGACAGAACACAATGAGCAGTTCTTC. Protein product: CASSDGTEHNEQFF.

As concerns this clonotype: The junction departs from the called germline gene at one end, perhaps through a read error. This chain links TRBV20-1 with TRBJ1-3; 7 bases align to TRBD1. Per germline, CDR1 DFQATT and CDR2 SNEGSKA (reference sequence). The CDR3 is 19 amino acids. CDR3 DNA: TGCAGTGCTAGAGATACTGTGGACTCCTGGACAGGCTCTGGAAAAACCATATATTTT. This encodes CSARDTVDSWTGSGKTIYF.

The sample holds a few counts of this clonotype. The CDR3 bases are TGTGCCAGCAGAGATGTAGGGGGGAACACTGAAGCTTTCTTT. Its translation is CASRDVGGNTEAFF. This chain links TRBV12-3 or TRBV12-4 with TRBJ1-1; possible D gene TRBD1, 6 bases. Trimming left V 6 bases short and J 1 base short, with 12 bases between. The CDR3 spans 14 residues.

This clonotype was picked up many times. The chain employs TRBV10-3 and TRBJ1-2; weak D call: TRBD1 (5 bases). The CDR3 covers 14 residues. CDR1 and CDR2 from the germline V gene are ENHRY and SYGVKD. The ends were cut back, 10 bases at V and 2 bases at J, with 17 bases in the middle. CDR3 amino acids: CATKAGTRNYGYTF. CDR3 bases: TGTGCCACCAAAGCCGGGACTAGGAACTATGGCTACACCTTC.

This clonotype was observed many times. This rearrangement joins TRBV12-3 or TRBV12-4 to TRBJ1-2, with TRBD1 matching over 9 bases. The CDR3 covers 13 residues. The V segment lost 6 bases and the J segment 7 bases; nucleotides outside the gene matches: 6. The CDR3 sequence: CASRETGGPGYTF. DNA for the CDR3: TGTGCCAGCAGGGAAACAGGGGGCCCTGGCTACACCTTC.

There are many counts of this clonotype. V is TRBV29-1 and J is TRBJ1-1, with 7 bases aligning to TRBD1. The CDR3 is 13 residues long. Germline V gives CDR1 SQVTM, CDR2 ANQGSEA. Germline trimming cut 5 bases from V and 2 bases from J; bases unmatched to any gene: 5. This CDR3 is CSVTKGANTEAFF. CDR3 in DNA: TGCAGCGTTACCAAGGGGGCTAACACTGAAGCTTTCTTT.